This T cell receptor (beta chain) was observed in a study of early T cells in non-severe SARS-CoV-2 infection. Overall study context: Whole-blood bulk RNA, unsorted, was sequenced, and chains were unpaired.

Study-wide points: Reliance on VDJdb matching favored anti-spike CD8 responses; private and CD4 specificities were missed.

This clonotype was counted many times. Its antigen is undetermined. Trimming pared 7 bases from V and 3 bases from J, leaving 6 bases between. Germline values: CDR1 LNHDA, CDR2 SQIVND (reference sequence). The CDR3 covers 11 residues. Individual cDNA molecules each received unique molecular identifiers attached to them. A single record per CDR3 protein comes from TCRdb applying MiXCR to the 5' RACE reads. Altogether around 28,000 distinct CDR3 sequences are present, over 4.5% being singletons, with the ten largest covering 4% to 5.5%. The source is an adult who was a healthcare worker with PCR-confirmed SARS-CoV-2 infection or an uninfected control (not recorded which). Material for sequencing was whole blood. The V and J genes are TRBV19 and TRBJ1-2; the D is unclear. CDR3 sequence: CASMRYYGYTF. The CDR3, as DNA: TGTGCCAGTATGAGGTACTATGGCTACACCTTC.